What follows describes a single TCR beta chain. The target antigen is unknown. TCRdb keeps only in-frame clones here, not all; method: immunoSEQ multiplex PCR. The table has tens of thousands of clones, about four fifths seen once. This record belongs to a study of T cells in localized non-small cell lung cancer. Study results and limitations: In adjacent lung, a median roughly 58 of the top 100 tumor clones were found. Compared with tumor, uninvolved adjacent lung displayed greater T cell clonality, ranking highest overall.

The sequencing used peripheral blood, collected before any cancer treatment. The receptor comes from a female donor of 60 years or more with stage I lung adenocarcinoma.

Here the CDR3 reads CASSSTGRWNTEAFF. The CDR3 DNA reads as TGTGCCAGCAGTTCCACCGGGCGCTGGAACACTGAAGCTTTCTTT. This chain uses TRBV28 with TRBJ1-1; D unclear. Trimming pared 4 bases from V and 1 base from J, leaving 13 bases between. From germline, CDR1 is MDHEN and CDR2 SYDVKM. There are 15 residues in the CDR3.